This TCR beta chain was observed in a study of blood T cell repertoires in COVID-19. Study in general: Acute and convalescent COVID-19 samples came from the United States, Italy and Spain. In each case, the material was cDNA or gDNA derived from T cells, B-cell-depleted T cells, or PBMCs.

With respect to this clone: This sample includes further DNA sequences coding for the same CDR3.

Original processing methods: Quantification of nucleated cells was approximated via reference gene primer amplification. TCRdb keeps only in-frame clones here, not all; method: immunoSEQ multiplex PCR. The V and J calls and clone size were taken over from that table, and D and trimming were inferred from the DNA. The sample has roughly 160,000 clones, over 75% seen once. Germline assignment: CDR1 MNHEY and CDR2 SMNVEV (reference sequence). Germline trimming cut 6 bases from V and 0 bases from J; bases unmatched to any gene: 7. This CDR3 comprises 17 residues. Cohorts were assigned according to the clinical history that participants reported.

The sequence was obtained from a woman in her thirties or forties with acute COVID-19. V and J are TRBV27 and TRBJ2-7, with TRBD2 matching over 14 bases. The sequenced sample was PBMCs or T cells enriched from blood (not recorded which). The CDR3 here is CASRRGTSGSGSYEQYF. CDR3 in DNA: TGTGCCAGCAGACGCGGGACTAGCGGGAGCGGCTCCTACGAGCAGTACTTC.